The 10 T cell receptor beta chains given below trace back to one sample, sequenced in a study of cytomegalovirus exposure and HLA in healthy donors. PCR amplification relied on 60 Vbeta primers (plus 13 Jbeta primers). This table comes from immunoSEQ multiplex PCR, and its TCRdb copy is limited to in-frame clones, with some not included. Among fewer than 150,000 clones listed, over 60% were seen once. Sequencing was performed on PBMCs. Every receptor here comes from a middle-aged man in good health and CMV-seropositive.

In its sample, this clone was seen once. The rearrangement links TRBV9 to TRBJ1-1, with 11 bases fitting TRBD1. Trimming removed 3 bases from V and 3 bases from J; junction bases left unmatched: 4. The CDR3 extends over 15 amino acids. Germline V gene data show CDR1 as SGDLS and CDR2 as YYNGEE. CDR3 protein: CASSGTGGLDTEAFF. Written as DNA, the CDR3 is TGTGCCAGCAGCGGGACAGGGGGCCTCGACACTGAAGCTTTCTTT.

The chain combines TRBV7-2 with TRBJ2-7, with a tentative D call TRBD2 (5 bases). This CDR3 spans 14 amino acids. V lost 2 bases, J lost 6 bases, and 14 bases lay in between. Germline CDR1 reads SGHTA; CDR2 reads FQGNSA. Written as DNA, the CDR3 is TGTGCCAGCAGCTTATTCCCTGGGAGCGGCGAGCAGTACTTC. It encodes CASSLFPGSGEQYF.

The rearrangement links TRBV5-4 to TRBJ2-1, with D possibly being TRBD2 (5 bases). Trimming shortened V by 1 base and J by 3 bases, and 8 bases separated the two germline ends. Germline CDR1 reads SGHNT; CDR2 reads YYREEE (reference sequence). This CDR3 region has 14 residues. CDR3 sequence reads: CASSLSRDYNEQFF. The CDR3, as DNA: TGTGCCAGCAGCTTGAGTCGGGACTACAATGAGCAGTTCTTC.

The rearrangement uses TRBV13 and TRBJ2-1, with D tentatively TRBD2 (6 bases). The germline gives CDR1 PRHDT, CDR2 FYEKMQ (reference sequence). The CDR3 sequence is 12 residues long. Trimming shortened V by 4 bases and J by 9 bases, and 10 bases separated the two germline ends. The chain's CDR3 is CASSWRAAEQFF. DNA for the CDR3: TGTGCCAGCAGCTGGAGGGCGGCTGAGCAGTTCTTC.

The V call is TRBV7-2, the J call TRBJ1-5; 10 bases are a match to TRBD1. J lost 6 bases, V lost 5 bases, and 7 bases had no gene match. The V gene's germline CDR1 is SGHTA and CDR2 FQGNSA. The CDR3 loop spans 15 amino acids. In DNA, the CDR3 is TGTGCCAGCAGCACTCGACAGGGGGCGATTCAGCCCCAGCATTTT. Its protein product is CASSTRQGAIQPQHF.

The chain couples TRBV7-6 to TRBJ2-2; 9 bases map to TRBD2. Trimming at V came to 5 bases and at J to 7 bases, leaving 5 bases not matched to a gene. The CDR3 length is 14 residues. CDR1 is SGHVS, CDR2 FNYEAQ, per germline. The CDR3 protein is CASSPAGGGGELFF. The CDR3 DNA follows: TGTGCCAGCAGCCCAGCGGGGGGCGGCGGGGAGCTGTTTTTT. The whole variable domain, remainder taken from reference TRBV7-6 and TRBJ2-2, is GAGVSQSPRYKVTKRGQDVALRCDPISGHVSLYWYRQALGQGPEFLTYFNYEAQQDKSGLPNDRFSAERPEGSISTLTIQRTEQRDSAMYRCASSPAGGGGELFFGEGSRLTVL.

The V and J genes are TRBV29-1 and TRBJ2-5; 7 bases agree with TRBD2. CDR1 is SQVTM, CDR2 ANQGSEA, per germline. This CDR3 comprises 13 residues. The V segment lost 4 bases and the J segment 5 bases; nucleotides outside the gene matches: 7. The CDR3 loop is CSVVQRGYETQYF. The CDR3 DNA reads TGCAGCGTTGTCCAGCGGGGATATGAGACCCAGTACTTC.

This clone was observed a few times. This chain uses TRBV5-4 with TRBJ2-7; the match to TRBD2 covers 11 bases. Germline V gene sequence: CDR1 SGHNT, CDR2 YYREEE (reference sequence). CDR3 length: 16 residues. The trim removed 3 bases at V and 2 bases at J, leaving 7 bases unmatched. The CDR3 here is CASSYGRLAGTYEQYF. The CDR3 DNA sequence: TGTGCCAGCAGCTACGGGCGACTAGCGGGAACCTACGAGCAGTACTTC.

The V gene is TRBV6-1, the J gene TRBJ1-4, with D possibly matching TRBD1 (6 bases). The CDR3 extends over 14 amino acids. The V end lost 8 bases, the J end lost 8 bases, and 18 bases lay between the germline ends. From germline, CDR1 is MNHNS and CDR2 SASEGT. The CDR3, as DNA: TGTGCCAGCCCACGTGAGGGGGGGCGAGAAAAACTGTTTTTT. Translated: CASPREGGREKLFF.

The rearrangement links TRBV19 to TRBJ2-7, with 10 nucleotides matching TRBD1. The CDR3 totals 16 residues. Germline trimming cut 5 bases from V and 3 bases from J; bases unmatched to any gene: 10. Germline assignment: CDR1 LNHDA and CDR2 SQIVND (reference sequence). The CDR3, as DNA: TGTGCCAGTAGTCCTCAGTTTGGACAGGGGGTCTACGAGCAGTACTTC. It encodes CASSPQFGQGVYEQYF.